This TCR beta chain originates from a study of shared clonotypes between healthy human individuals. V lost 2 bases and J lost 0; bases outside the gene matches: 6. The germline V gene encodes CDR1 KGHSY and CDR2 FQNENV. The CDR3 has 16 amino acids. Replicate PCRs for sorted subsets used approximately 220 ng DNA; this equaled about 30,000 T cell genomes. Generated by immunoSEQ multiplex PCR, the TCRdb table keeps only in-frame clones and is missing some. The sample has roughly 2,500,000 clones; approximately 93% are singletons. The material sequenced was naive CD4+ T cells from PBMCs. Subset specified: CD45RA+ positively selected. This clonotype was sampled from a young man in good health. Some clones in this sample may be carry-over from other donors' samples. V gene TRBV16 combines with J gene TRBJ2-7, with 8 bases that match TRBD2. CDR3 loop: CASSQVSGASSYEQYF. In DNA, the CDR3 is TGTGCCAGCAGCCAAGTTAGCGGGGCTAGCTCCTACGAGCAGTACTTC.